This entry lists 31 T cell receptor beta chains sequenced from one sample in a study of shared T cell receptors in the human thymus. Assay: immunoSEQ multiplex PCR; the TCRdb copy retains only in-frame clones and omits some. The data contain about 610,000 clones, 85% to 90% of them seen just once; the ten biggest clones take up around 0.0099%. The same data also contributed to another study, on human thymus T cells.

The sample taken for sequencing was thymocytes. The receptors come from a boy in the first two years of life with a congenital heart defect.

The J gene is TRBJ1-1, the V gene TRBV6-1, with D hard to call. The CDR3 covers 13 residues. In germline, CDR1 is MNHNS, CDR2 SASEGT. With 6 bases removed from V and 1 base from J, the gap between germline ends came to 9 bases. CDR3 nucleotide sequence: TGTGCCAGCAGGGTCCGGGAGAACACTGAAGCTTTCTTT. It is translated as CASRVRENTEAFF.

The chain links TRBV2 to TRBJ2-3; TRBD1 might be the D (7 bases). The CDR3 length is 16 residues. Trimming stripped 4 bases from V and 1 base from J, with 15 bases between. The germline V gene has CDR1 SNHLY and CDR2 FYNNEI. The CDR3 DNA reads TGTGCCAGCAGTGGTCCCAGGGGGGAGGGCACAGATACGCAGTATTTT. Its translation: CASSGPRGEGTDTQYF. Full variable domain (remainder filled in from reference TRBV2 and TRBJ2-3): EPEVTQTPSHQVTQMGQEVILRCVPISNHLYFYWYRQILGQKVEFLVSFYNNEISEKSEIFDDQFSVERPDGSNFTLKIRSTKLEDSAMYFCASSGPRGEGTDTQYFGPGTRLTVL.

The count of this clone is one. The chain couples TRBV4-3 to TRBJ1-1, with a weak D call TRBD1 (6 bases). The V gene lost 4 bases and the J gene lost 3 bases, with 18 bases spanning the gap. This CDR3 spans 16 amino acids. CDR1 and CDR2 (germline): LGHNA, YSLEER. This CDR3 reads CASSLGPDRSDTEAFF. CDR3 bases: TGCGCCAGCAGCCTTGGGCCCGACAGGTCGGACACTGAAGCTTTCTTT.

The genes are TRBV19 and TRBJ2-7; TRBD1 matches at 9 bases. There are 14 residues in the CDR3. V lost 4 bases and J lost 4; bases outside the gene matches: 5. The germline gives CDR1 LNHDA, CDR2 SQIVND (reference sequence). The CDR3 loop is CASSTWDRVYEQYF. DNA of the CDR3: TGTGCCAGTAGTACCTGGGACAGGGTGTACGAGCAGTACTTC.

The chain combines TRBV5-3 with TRBJ2-7; 10 nucleotides line up with TRBD2. TRBV5-3 counts as an open reading frame of uncertain function. The CDR3 has 14 residues. V was pared by 3 bases and J by 3 bases, with 3 bases of the junction left unmatched. The DNA for the CDR3 is TGTGCCAGAAGCTCGAAGCGGGAGGGCTACGAGCAGTACTTC. Protein sequence: CARSSKREGYEQYF.

This chain connects TRBV4-1 to TRBJ2-1; 9 bases are a match to TRBD2. The CDR3 has 15 residues. Germline V CDR1 and CDR2: MGHRA, YSYEKL. V trimming: 0 bases; J trimming: 9 bases; junction bases outside the gene matches: 6. The CDR3 DNA reads as TGCGCCAGCAGCCAAGATGAACTAGCGGGTGGTGAGCAGTTCTTC. Translation gives CASSQDELAGGEQFF.

The V and J genes are TRBV6-1 and TRBJ1-1; 12 nucleotides agree with TRBD1. The length of the CDR3 is 16 residues. J lost 5 bases, V lost 2 bases, and 6 bases had no gene match. The germline V gene has CDR1 MNHNS and CDR2 SASEGT. CDR3 in DNA: TGTGCCAGCAGTGAACCGGGACAGGGGGCGGATACTGAAGCTTTCTTT. This sequence encodes CASSEPGQGADTEAFF.

The V gene is TRBV6-9, the J gene TRBJ2-1; possible D gene TRBD1, 6 bases. CDR3 length: 14 residues. Trimming removed 2 bases from V and 9 bases from J, with 14 bases in between. The germline V gene has CDR1 MNHGY and CDR2 SVAAGI. The CDR3 is CASSYELQGFEQFF. CDR3 sequence (DNA): TGTGCCAGCAGTTATGAACTGCAGGGGTTTGAGCAGTTCTTC.

The rearrangement links TRBV4-3 to TRBJ1-4; 9 bases fit TRBD1. This CDR3 has 17 residues. V dropped 2 bases and J dropped 6; count of bases not matched to a gene: 10. The germline V gene has CDR1 LGHNA and CDR2 YSLEER. The CDR3 reads CASSQRRTRDRDEKLFF. As DNA, the CDR3 is TGCGCCAGCAGCCAACGAAGGACGAGGGACAGGGATGAAAAACTGTTTTTT.

The chain uses TRBV25-1 and TRBJ1-4; TRBD1 aligns across 12 bases. V shed 3 bases and J 7 bases; nucleotides not matched to a gene: 9. Germline lookup yields CDR1 MGHDK and CDR2 SYGVNS. The CDR3 is made up of 17 amino acids. The CDR3 region is CASSEGQGALFGEKLFF. DNA for the CDR3: TGTGCCAGCAGTGAGGGACAGGGGGCGCTTTTCGGTGAAAAACTGTTTTTT.

This clone was observed a single time. The CDR3 DNA reads TGTGCCAGCAGCCACTTCGACGGGAGGACAGATACGCAGTATTTT. It translates to CASSHFDGRTDTQYF. J is TRBJ2-3 and V is TRBV5-6, with 7 bases identical to TRBD2. Germline loops: CDR1 SGHDT, CDR2 YYEEEE. Trimming took 4 bases from V and 3 from J; bases not matched to a gene: 8. The CDR3 spans 15 residues.

This chain uses TRBV4-3 with TRBJ2-7; 12 bases match TRBD2. The CDR3 is 13 amino acids. Germline CDR1 reads LGHNA; CDR2 reads YSLEER. Trimming cost V 5 bases and J 6 bases; bases outside gene matches: 2. The CDR3 spells CASSSGLAGEQYF. In DNA form, the CDR3 reads TGCGCCAGCAGCTCGGGACTAGCGGGCGAGCAGTACTTC.

CDR3 amino acids: CASVSSGRYEQYF. In DNA form, the CDR3 reads TGTGCCAGCGTGTCTAGCGGGAGATACGAGCAGTACTTC. The rearrangement joins TRBV6-6 to TRBJ2-7, with TRBD2 matching 10 bases. V was pared by 8 bases and J by 4 bases, with 5 bases of the junction left unmatched. CDR1 is MNHNY, CDR2 SVGAGI, per germline (reference sequence). The CDR3 runs 13 residues.

This clone is a singleton in its sample. The chain uses TRBV9 and TRBJ2-7; 11 nucleotides agree with TRBD2. Germline CDR1 SGDLS, CDR2 YYNGEE. CDR3 length: 17 amino acids. V lost 0 bases and J lost 0; bases outside the gene matches: 5. The CDR3 loop reads CASSVGSGTSGSYEQYF. DNA for the CDR3: TGTGCCAGCAGCGTAGGGTCGGGGACTAGCGGCTCCTACGAGCAGTACTTC.

The chain joins TRBV27 to TRBJ2-7; D remains ambiguous. CDR1 is MNHEY and CDR2 is SMNVEV in the germline V gene (reference sequence). Trimming took off 2 bases at V and 2 bases at J, with 13 bases between the two ends. The CDR3 loop spans 15 amino acids. The CDR3, as DNA: TGTGCCAGCAGTTTAGCCGATAGCCAGCCCTACGAGCAGTACTTC. Protein sequence: CASSLADSQPYEQYF.

This chain joins TRBV7-2 and TRBJ2-7, with D possibly being TRBD1 (5 bases). The CDR3 length is 16 residues. Germline values: CDR1 SGHTA, CDR2 FQGNSA. V lost 4 bases, J lost 0 bases, and 16 bases lay in between. CDR3 loop: CASSSLPTELSYEQYF. The CDR3 DNA is TGTGCCAGCAGCTCACTACCGACAGAGCTCTCCTACGAGCAGTACTTC.

The chain combines TRBV4-3 with TRBJ1-5, with 7 positions matching TRBD1. The ends lost 0 bases at V and 0 bases at J; junction bases unmatched: 11. CDR1 is LGHNA and CDR2 is YSLEER in the germline V gene. The CDR3 extends over 19 amino acids. CDR3 DNA: TGCGCCAGCAGCCAAGACCCCTCGACAGGACAGGATAGCAATCAGCCCCAGCATTTT. Translation gives CASSQDPSTGQDSNQPQHF.

This clone showed up just a few times. The V and J genes are TRBV28 and TRBJ2-3; 11 bases map to TRBD2. Germline lookup yields CDR1 MDHEN and CDR2 SYDVKM. The J segment lost 5 bases and the V segment lost 9 bases, leaving 4 bases of the junction unmatched. This CDR3 region has 13 residues. This CDR3 reads CASCSGRVDTQYF. CDR3 bases: TGTGCCAGTTGTAGCGGGAGGGTAGATACGCAGTATTTT.

The chain combines TRBV4-3 with TRBJ2-7; 8 nucleotides agree with TRBD1. From germline, CDR1 is LGHNA and CDR2 YSLEER. The junction had 10 bases not matched to a gene; V was cut back by 3 bases and J by 3 bases. CDR3 length equals 16 residues. This CDR3 is CASSHKTGAHYYEQYF. CDR3 bases: TGCGCCAGCAGCCACAAGACAGGGGCCCACTACTACGAGCAGTACTTC.

This chain uses TRBV28 with TRBJ2-2; TRBD1 matches at 7 bases. Germline V gives CDR1 MDHEN, CDR2 SYDVKM. This CDR3 contains 16 residues. Trimming cost V 7 bases and J 0 bases; bases outside gene matches: 8. In DNA, the CDR3 is TGTGCCAGCACCTCACCCGACAGGGCGAACACCGGGGAGCTGTTTTTT. Its protein is CASTSPDRANTGELFF.

The chain carries TRBV7-3 and TRBJ2-5, with 12 positions matching TRBD2. CDR1 SGHTA and CDR2 FQGTGA come from the germline V gene. The CDR3 is made up of 16 amino acids. Losses at the gene ends were 5 bases for V and 7 bases for J; bases not matched to a gene: 11. The chain's CDR3 is CASSPSTSGRFGTQYF. The CDR3 bases are TGTGCCAGCAGCCCTTCGACTAGCGGGAGATTCGGGACCCAGTACTTC.

This chain connects TRBV14 to TRBJ2-7; 7 bases are a match to TRBD1. Germline assignment: CDR1 SGHDN and CDR2 FVKESK. This CDR3 contains 15 residues. V gave up 4 bases and J gave up 9 bases; unmatched junction bases: 15. CDR3 region: CASSLRGRGNEGQYF. The CDR3 region has the DNA TGTGCCAGCAGCCTAAGGGGCAGGGGGAATGAGGGGCAGTACTTC. The whole variable domain, filled in from reference TRBV14 and TRBJ2-7, reads EAGVTQFPSHSVIEKGQTVTLRCDPISGHDNLYWYRRVMGKEIKFLLHFVKESKQDESGMPNNRFLAERTGGTYSTLKVQPAELEDSGVYFCASSLRGRGNEGQYFGPGTRLTVT.

The chain links TRBV18 to TRBJ2-7; weak D call: TRBD1 (6 bases). The V and J ends lost 3 bases and 5 bases respectively, with 17 bases between them. This CDR3 contains 15 residues. Germline V gives CDR1 KGHSH, CDR2 LQKENI. CDR3 nucleotide sequence: TGTGCCAGCTCACCCGGGACATACCCTCGGGACGAGCAGTACTTC. This encodes CASSPGTYPRDEQYF. Looking up the rest from reference TRBV18 and TRBJ2-7 gives the full variable domain: NAGVMQNPRHLVRRRGQEARLRCSPMKGHSHVYWYRQLPEEGLKFMVYLQKENIIDESGMPKERFSAEFPKEGPSILRIQQVVRGDSAAYFCASSPGTYPRDEQYFGPGTRLTVT.

The rearrangement uses TRBV6-5 and TRBJ2-7; 9 bases are shared with TRBD1. In germline, CDR1 is MNHEY, CDR2 SVGAGI. This CDR3 is built from 16 residues. The V and J ends lost 0 bases and 5 bases, in that order; junction bases with no gene match: 8. The CDR3 loop reads CASSYSLRDRVDEQYF. In nucleotides, the CDR3 is TGTGCCAGCAGTTACTCGCTCCGGGACAGGGTCGACGAGCAGTACTTC.

The chain combines TRBV10-1 with TRBJ2-3, with 7 positions matching TRBD2. The CDR3 has 17 residues. Germline lookup yields CDR1 WNHNN and CDR2 SYGVQD (reference sequence). The ends lost 4 bases at V and 1 base at J; junction bases unmatched: 11. In DNA form, the CDR3 reads TGCGCCAGCAGTGCCCCCCTTAGCGGGCCTGGCACAGATACGCAGTATTTT. Protein product: CASSAPLSGPGTDTQYF.

The chain couples TRBV4-2 to TRBJ2-2, with D unclear. V lost 8 bases, J lost 8 bases, and 9 bases lay in between. CDR3 length equals 11 residues. In germline, CDR1 is LGHNA, CDR2 YNFKEQ. CDR3 coding DNA: TGTGCCAGCCGAAGCCGAGGGGAGCTGTTTTTT. Protein product: CASRSRGELFF.

The V gene is TRBV10-2, the J gene TRBJ2-1; TRBD1 matches 8 bases. CDR1 and CDR2 from the germline V gene are WSHSY and SAAADI. This CDR3 has 20 amino acids. V was clipped by 2 bases and J by 5 bases; unmatched bases: 20. The DNA of the CDR3 is TGCGCCAGCAGTGAGGGTCAGGGGGCGGCGGAGGGGCGCCCGCACAATGAGCAGTTCTTC. It codes for CASSEGQGAAEGRPHNEQFF.

The V gene is TRBV30, the J gene TRBJ1-5, with no clear D. Trimming took off 2 bases at V and 3 bases at J, with 20 bases between the two ends. The CDR3 totals 17 residues. Germline V gene data show CDR1 as GTSNPN and CDR2 as SVGIG (reference sequence). The CDR3 spells CAWSLEAGETNNQPQHF. The CDR3 DNA reads as TGTGCCTGGAGTCTGGAAGCCGGGGAAACTAACAATCAGCCCCAGCATTTT.

The V call is TRBV28, the J call TRBJ1-1, with 11 bases that match TRBD1. Per germline, CDR1 MDHEN and CDR2 SYDVKM. V dropped 3 bases and J dropped 7; count of bases not matched to a gene: 7. The CDR3 consists of 15 residues. Here the CDR3 DNA reads TGTGCCAGCAGTTTGGGACAGGGGGGCGAGAGTGAAGCTTTCTTT. It translates to CASSLGQGGESEAFF. The variable domain in full, completed from reference TRBV28 and TRBJ1-1, reads DVKVTQSSRYLVKRTGEKVFLECVQDMDHENMFWYRQDPGLGLRLIYFSYDVKMKEKGDIPEGYSVSREKKERFSLILESASTNQTSMYLCASSLGQGGESEAFFGQGTRLTVV.

The chain couples TRBV9 to TRBJ2-7, with unresolved D. Trimming pared 2 bases from V and 0 bases from J, leaving 12 bases between. The CDR3 contains 15 residues. In germline, CDR1 is SGDLS, CDR2 YYNGEE. In DNA, the CDR3 is TGTGCCAGCAGCGTTTCAGTGAGCGCCTCCTACGAGCAGTACTTC. Its translation: CASSVSVSASYEQYF.

This sequence joins TRBV4-3 and TRBJ2-7; D might be TRBD2 (6 bases). Germline loops: CDR1 LGHNA, CDR2 YSLEER. V gave up 4 bases and J gave up 6 bases, with 22 bases separating them. The CDR3 sequence is 16 residues long. For the CDR3, the DNA is TGCGCCAGCAGCCCGGGGCTGGGGCAGGGAGGTTCCGAGCAGTACTTC. It translates to CASSPGLGQGGSEQYF.